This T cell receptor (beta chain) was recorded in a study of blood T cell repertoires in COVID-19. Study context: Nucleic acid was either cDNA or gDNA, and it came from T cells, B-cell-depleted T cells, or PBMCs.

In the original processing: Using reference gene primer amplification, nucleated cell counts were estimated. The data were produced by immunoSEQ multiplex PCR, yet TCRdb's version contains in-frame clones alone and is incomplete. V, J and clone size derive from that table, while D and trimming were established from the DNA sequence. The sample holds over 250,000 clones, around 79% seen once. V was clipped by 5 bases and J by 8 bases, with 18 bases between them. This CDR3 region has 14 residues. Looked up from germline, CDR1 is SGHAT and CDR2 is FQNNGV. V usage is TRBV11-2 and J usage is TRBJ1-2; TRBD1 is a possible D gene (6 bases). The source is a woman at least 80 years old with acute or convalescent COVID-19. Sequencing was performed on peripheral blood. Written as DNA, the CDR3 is TGTGCCAGCAGCCCCAACACAGGGTACGAGGGCTACACCTTC. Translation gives CASSPNTGYEGYTF.